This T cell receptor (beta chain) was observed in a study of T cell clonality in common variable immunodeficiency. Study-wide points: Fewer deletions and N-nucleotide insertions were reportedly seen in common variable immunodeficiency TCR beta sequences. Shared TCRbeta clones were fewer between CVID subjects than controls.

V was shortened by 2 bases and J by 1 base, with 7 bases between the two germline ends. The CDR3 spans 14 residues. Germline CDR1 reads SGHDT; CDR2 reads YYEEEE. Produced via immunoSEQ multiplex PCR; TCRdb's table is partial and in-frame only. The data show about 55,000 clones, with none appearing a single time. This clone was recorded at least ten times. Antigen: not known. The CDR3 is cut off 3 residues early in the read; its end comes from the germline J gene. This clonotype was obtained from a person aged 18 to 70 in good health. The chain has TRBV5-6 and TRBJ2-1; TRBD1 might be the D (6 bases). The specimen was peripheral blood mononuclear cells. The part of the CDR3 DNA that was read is TGTGCCAGCAGCTTAACAGGGTCCTACAATGAG. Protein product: CASSLTGSYNE. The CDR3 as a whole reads CASSLTGSYNEQFF.